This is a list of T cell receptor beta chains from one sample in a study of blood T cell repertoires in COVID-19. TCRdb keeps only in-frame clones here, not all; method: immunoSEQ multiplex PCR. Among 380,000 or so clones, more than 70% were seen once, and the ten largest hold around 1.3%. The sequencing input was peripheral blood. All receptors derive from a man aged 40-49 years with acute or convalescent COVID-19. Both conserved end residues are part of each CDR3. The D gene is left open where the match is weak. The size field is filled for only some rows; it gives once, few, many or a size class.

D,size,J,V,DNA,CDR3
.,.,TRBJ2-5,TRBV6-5,TGTGCCAGCAGTTACTCATTAGGAGACCAGTACTTC,CASSYSLGDQYF
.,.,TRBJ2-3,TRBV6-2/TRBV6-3,TGTGCCAGCAGTTTCCTAAATACGCAGTATTTT,CASSFLNTQYF
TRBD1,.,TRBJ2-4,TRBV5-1,TGCGCCAGCAGCTTGGTTTTGACAGGGCCCCTCGTTGCCAAAAACATTCAGTACTTC,CASSLVLTGPLVAKNIQYF
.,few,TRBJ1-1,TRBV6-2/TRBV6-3,TGTGCCAGCAGTTACTCTTATTTTACAGCCCAGTATGAAGCTTTCTTT,CASSYSYFTAQYEAFF
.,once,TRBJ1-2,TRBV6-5,TGTGCCAGCAGTTACCAGGGGTCGTATGGCTACACCTTC,CASSYQGSYGYTF
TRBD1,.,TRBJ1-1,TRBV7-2,TGTGCCAGCAGCCGCATGGGACAGGGTCAGGGTGGAGCTTTCTTT,CASSRMGQGQGGAFF
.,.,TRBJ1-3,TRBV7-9,TGTGCCAGCAGCCCCGCTACAGGGTTTGGAAACACCATATATTTT,CASSPATGFGNTIYF
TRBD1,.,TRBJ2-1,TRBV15,TGTGCCACCAGCAGTAGACGGACAGGGAGCTCCTACAATGAGCAGTTCTTC,CATSSRRTGSSYNEQFF
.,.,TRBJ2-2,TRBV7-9,TGTGCCAGCAGCTCAACCGGGGAGCTGTTTTTT,CASSSTGELFF
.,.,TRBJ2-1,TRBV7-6,TGTGCCAGCAGCTTGATCCCCCCGGGGGTCCACAATGAGCAGTTCTTC,CASSLIPPGVHNEQFF
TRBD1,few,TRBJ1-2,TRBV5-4,TGTGCCAGCAGCTTGGGACAGGGCGTGTATGGCTACACCTTC,CASSLGQGVYGYTF
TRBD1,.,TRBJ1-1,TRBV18,TGTGCCAGCTCAAGAGACAGGGGAAACACTGAAGCTTTCTTT,CASSRDRGNTEAFF
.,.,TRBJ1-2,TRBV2,TGTGCCAGCAGTGAGGAGCAGAACTATGGCTACACCTTC,CASSEEQNYGYTF
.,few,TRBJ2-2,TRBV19,TGTGCCAGTAGTATTATGGGGGCTAACACCGGGGAGCTGTTTTTT,CASSIMGANTGELFF
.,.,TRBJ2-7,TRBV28,TGTGCCAGCAGTCCTTTAGACGTGGGACTGCCGTACTTC,CASSPLDVGLPYF
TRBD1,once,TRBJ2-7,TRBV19,TGTGCCAGTAGCATCACCGTCGGACAGGGTTACCCCTACGAGCAGTACTTC,CASSITVGQGYPYEQYF
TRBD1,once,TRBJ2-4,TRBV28,TGTGCCAGCAGCCAGGGGGCAAGGGGGCACATTCAGTACTTC,CASSQGARGHIQYF
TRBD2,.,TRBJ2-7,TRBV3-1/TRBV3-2,TGTGCCAGCAGCCCTCTAGCGGGAGGACAATACGAGCAGTACTTC,CASSPLAGGQYEQYF
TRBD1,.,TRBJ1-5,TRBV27,TGTGCCAGCAGTTTATGGTCAGGGGGAAATCAGCCCCAGCATTTT,CASSLWSGGNQPQHF
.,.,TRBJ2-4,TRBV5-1,TGCGCCAGCAGGTCTGACTCAGCCACAAACATTCAGTACTTC,CASRSDSATNIQYF
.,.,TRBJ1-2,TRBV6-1,TGTGCCAGCAGTGACCTTGGGCAGGAGGAATATGGCTACACCTTC,CASSDLGQEEYGYTF
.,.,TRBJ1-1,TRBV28,TGTGCCAGCAGTTTATTCGACAGAGACCCTTGGAACACTGAAGCTTTCTTT,CASSLFDRDPWNTEAFF
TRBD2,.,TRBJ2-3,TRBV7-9,TGTGCCAGCACCAGGATGGGTAGCGGGGAAGCAAATACGCAGTATTTT,CASTRMGSGEANTQYF
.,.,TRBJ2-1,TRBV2,TGTGCCAGCAGTGTTCAAAGGCAGGGAATGTACAATGAGCAGTTCTTC,CASSVQRQGMYNEQFF
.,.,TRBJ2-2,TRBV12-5,TGTGCTAGCGACCTAGGGGTCACCGGGGAGCTGTTTTTT,CASDLGVTGELFF
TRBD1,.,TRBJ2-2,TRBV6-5,TGTGCCACCTCTTACCGCAGGGGGAAGACCGGGGAGCTGTTTTTT,CATSYRRGKTGELFF
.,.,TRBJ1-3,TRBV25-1,TGTGCCAGCACCCCGACCGGGGACACCATATATTTT,CASTPTGDTIYF
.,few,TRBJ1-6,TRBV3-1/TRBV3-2,TGTGCCAGCAGCCAAGACGCCCAGGGGACGGGTTCACCCCTCCACTTT,CASSQDAQGTGSPLHF
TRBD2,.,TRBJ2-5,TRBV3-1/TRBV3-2,TGTGCCAGCAGCATCCTAGCGGGAGAGGAGACCCAGTACTTC,CASSILAGEETQYF
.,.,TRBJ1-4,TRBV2,TGTGCCAGCAGTGAGTCACAGGGTAATGAAAAACTGTTTTTT,CASSESQGNEKLFF
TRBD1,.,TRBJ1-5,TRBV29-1,TGCAGCGTTACTTCAGACAGGGGATCCTTCAATCAGCCCCAGCATTTT,CSVTSDRGSFNQPQHF
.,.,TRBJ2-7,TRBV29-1,TGCAGCGTTTCCCGTTCCTACGAGCAGTACTTC,CSVSRSYEQYF
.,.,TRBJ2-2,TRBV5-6,TGTGCCAGCAGCTCGCAACTATCGGGGAACACCGGGGAGCTGTTTTTT,CASSSQLSGNTGELFF
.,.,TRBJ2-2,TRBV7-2,TGTGCCAGCAGGGGGATAGCGGTCACCGGGGAGCTGTTTTTT,CASRGIAVTGELFF
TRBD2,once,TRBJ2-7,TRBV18,TGTGCCAGCTCACTGAGCGGGGGGGCCTACGAGCAGTACTTC,CASSLSGGAYEQYF
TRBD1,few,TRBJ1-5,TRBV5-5,TGTGCCAGCAGCCCCCATGTTACAGGGGCCGGTAGCAATCAGCCCCAGCATTTT,CASSPHVTGAGSNQPQHF
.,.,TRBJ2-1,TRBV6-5,TGTGCCGCCAAAATGGTGAGCGGACCGTACAATGAGCAGTTCTTC,CAAKMVSGPYNEQFF
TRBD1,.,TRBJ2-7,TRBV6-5,TGTGCCAGCAGTTACTCGGGGCAGGGGGTCAACGAGCAGTACTTC,CASSYSGQGVNEQYF
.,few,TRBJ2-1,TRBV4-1,TGCGCCAGCGCCGGGACTGAAGGCGATGAGCAGTTCTTC,CASAGTEGDEQFF
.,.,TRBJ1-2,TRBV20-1,TGCAGTGCTAGTTCAGGAACCTTC,CSASSGTF
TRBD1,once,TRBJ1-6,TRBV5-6,TGTGCCAGCAGCTTGGTTAACAGGGGAAAAGCACCCCTCCACTTT,CASSLVNRGKAPLHF
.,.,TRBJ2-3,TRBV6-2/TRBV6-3,TGTGCCAGCAGTTACTCGTCTAGTAGAGATACGCAGTATTTT,CASSYSSSRDTQYF
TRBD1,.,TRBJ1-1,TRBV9,TGTGCCAGCAGCGTAGATTTGGGACAGGGCCGTGTTGGCACTGAAGCTTTCTTT,CASSVDLGQGRVGTEAFF
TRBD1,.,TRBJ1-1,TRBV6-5,TGTGCCAGCAGTAGGGGGCGGAACACTGAAGCTTTCTTT,CASSRGRNTEAFF
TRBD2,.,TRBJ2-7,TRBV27,TGTGCCAGCACGAGGACTAGCGGGGGGACCTACGAGCAGTACTTC,CASTRTSGGTYEQYF
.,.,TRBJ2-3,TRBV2,TGTGCCAGCCAGTCCGCACTAAGCACAGATACGCAGTATTTT,CASQSALSTDTQYF
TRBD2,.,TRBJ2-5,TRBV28,TGTGCCAGCAGTTTCCCCGTCCGAGCGGGGGCCCGGGAGACCCAGTACTTC,CASSFPVRAGARETQYF
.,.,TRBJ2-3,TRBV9,TGTGCCAGCAGCGTCGATGAAGGGGGGGCCTATTATACGCAGTATTTT,CASSVDEGGAYYTQYF
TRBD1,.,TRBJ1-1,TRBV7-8,TGTGCCAGCAGCTCACAGGGGATAAACACTGAAGCTTTCTTT,CASSSQGINTEAFF
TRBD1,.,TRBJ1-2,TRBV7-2,TGTGCCAGCAGCCCGGACAGGAGCTATGGCTACACCTTC,CASSPDRSYGYTF
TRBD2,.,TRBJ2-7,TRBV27,TGTGCCAGCGCACTTAGCGGGATCTACGAGCAGTACTTC,CASALSGIYEQYF
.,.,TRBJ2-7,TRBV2,TGTGCCAGCGCCGCTAGGTACGAGCAGTACTTC,CASAARYEQYF
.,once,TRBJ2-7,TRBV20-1,TGCAGTGCTAGTCAGGGGAGGGTCAACGAGCAGTACTTC,CSASQGRVNEQYF
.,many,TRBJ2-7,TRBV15,TGTGCCACCAGCGCAGGAGGGGATTCCTACGAGCAGTACTTC,CATSAGGDSYEQYF